The T cell receptor beta chain under discussion was sequenced for a study of blood T cells in healthy people across ages. Using a J-beta primer mix together with a sample-barcoded 5' primer, a second PCR was run for about 6 to 12 cycles. TCRdb reprocessed the 5' RACE reads with MiXCR, giving one entry per CDR3 protein. The table lists approximately 490,000 distinct CDR3 sequences, more than 20% of them singletons. The length of the CDR3 is 16 residues. CDR1 is MNHNY, CDR2 SVGAGI, per germline (reference sequence). The V segment lost 6 bases and the J segment 7 bases; nucleotides outside the gene matches: 10. In addition, the sample was reused for a study of T cells of mothers and their children.

The receptor was derived from a boy younger than 18 in good health. Specimen: blood. The chain is built from TRBV6-6 and TRBJ2-5; 14 positions agree with TRBD2. The CDR3 DNA reads as TGTGCCAGCAGCTCCCAGACCGGGACTAGCGGGGGGACCCAGTACTTC. It translates to CASSSQTGTSGGTQYF.